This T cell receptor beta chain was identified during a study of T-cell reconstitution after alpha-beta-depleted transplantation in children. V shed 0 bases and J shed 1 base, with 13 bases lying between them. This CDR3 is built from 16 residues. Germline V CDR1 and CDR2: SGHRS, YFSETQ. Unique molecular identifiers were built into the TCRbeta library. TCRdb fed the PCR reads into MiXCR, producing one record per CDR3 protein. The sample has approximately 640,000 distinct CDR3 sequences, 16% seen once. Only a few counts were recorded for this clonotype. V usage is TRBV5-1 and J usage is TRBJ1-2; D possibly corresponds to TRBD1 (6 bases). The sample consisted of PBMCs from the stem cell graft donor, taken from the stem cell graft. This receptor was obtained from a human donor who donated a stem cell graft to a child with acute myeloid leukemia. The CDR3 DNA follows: TGCGCCAGCAGCTTGGCCGATCGAGGGGGTAACTATGGCTACACCTTC. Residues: CASSLADRGGNYGYTF. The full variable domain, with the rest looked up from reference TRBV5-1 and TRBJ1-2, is KAGVTQTPRYLIKTRGQQVTLSCSPISGHRSVSWYQQTPGQGLQFLFEYFSETQRNKGNFPGRFSGRQFSNSRSEMNVSTLELGDSALYLCASSLADRGGNYGYTFGSGTRLTVV.